These T cell receptor beta chains were read from a single sample in a study of cytomegalovirus exposure and HLA in healthy donors. The protocol was immunoSEQ multiplex PCR, while the TCRdb copy is restricted to in-frame clones and leaves out a portion. The sample includes some 150,000 clones, roughly 60% of them seen just once. The specimen sequenced was PBMCs. All receptors derive from a man aged 35-49 years in good health and CMV-seronegative. The CDR3 runs from the conserved cysteine through the conserved F or W.

TRBV5-5	TRBJ2-7	CASSPSARSSYEQYF
TRBV7-6	TRBJ2-7	CASSPGTRSYEQYF
TRBV7-9	TRBJ1-2	CSSSPSGGDHYGYTF
TRBV27	TRBJ2-6	CASRAHSGANVLTF
TRBV7-2	TRBJ2-1	CASSPSFYNEQFF
TRBV4-1	TRBJ1-1	CASSHRQGDTEAFF
TRBV6-1	TRBJ1-4	CASSAQEGQGREKLFF
TRBV29-1	TRBJ2-7	CSVTDRTSSYEQYF
TRBV5-6	TRBJ2-1	CASSRLGGGDQFF
TRBV7-3	TRBJ2-3	CASSRGLASTDTQYF
TRBV6-6	TRBJ1-4	CASSWTGPEKLFF
TRBV18	TRBJ1-1	CASSPGGSDTEAFF
TRBV7-9	TRBJ2-3	CASSGGLRDLSTDTQYF
TRBV9	TRBJ1-2	CASSPGRVLPNYGYTF
TRBV18	TRBJ2-5	CASSPASAARETQYF
TRBV7-2	TRBJ2-2	CASSLAPGQTGELFF
TRBV5-4	TRBJ1-1	CAGFGEKNTEAFF
TRBV5-1	TRBJ2-3	CASSSGLAGGLSTDTQYF
TRBV5-4	TRBJ2-2	CASRPGLATGELFF
TRBV6-1	TRBJ2-1	CASSGSYAGTGGSIEQFF
TRBV7-6	TRBJ1-4	CASSYGQGVKLFF